This T cell receptor (beta chain) originates from a study of T-cell reconstitution after alpha-beta-depleted transplantation in children. This CDR3 comprises 17 residues. V was clipped by 5 bases and J by 1 base; unmatched bases: 6. A TCRbeta library incorporating unique molecular identifiers was prepared. TCRdb processed the PCR reads anew with MiXCR; each CDR3 protein has one entry. This sample has about 600,000 distinct CDR3 sequences, with about 10% found just once. The sample consisted of PBMCs from the stem cell graft donor, taken from the stem cell graft. This receptor was identified in a human donor who donated a stem cell graft to a child with acute myeloid leukemia. The chain is built from TRBV7-1 and TRBJ1-4, with TRBD1 matching 11 bases. TRBV7-1 is given ORF status, its function remaining uncertain. The chain's CDR3 is CASSPRTGGVTNEKLFF. As DNA, the CDR3 is TGTGCCAGCAGCCCACGGACAGGGGGCGTAACTAATGAAAAACTGTTTTTT.